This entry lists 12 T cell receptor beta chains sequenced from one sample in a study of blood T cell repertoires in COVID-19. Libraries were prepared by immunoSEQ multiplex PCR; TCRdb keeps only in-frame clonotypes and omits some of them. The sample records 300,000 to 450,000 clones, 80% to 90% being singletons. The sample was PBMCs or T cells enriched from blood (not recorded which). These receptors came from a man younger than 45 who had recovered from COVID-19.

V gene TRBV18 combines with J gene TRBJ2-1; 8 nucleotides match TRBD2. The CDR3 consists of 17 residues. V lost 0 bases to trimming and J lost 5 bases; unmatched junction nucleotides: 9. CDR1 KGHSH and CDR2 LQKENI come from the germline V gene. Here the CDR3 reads CASSPPGTRIRDNEQFF. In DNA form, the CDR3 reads TGTGCCAGCTCACCACCTGGGACTAGAATTAGGGACAATGAGCAGTTCTTC. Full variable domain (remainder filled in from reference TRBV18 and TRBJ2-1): NAGVMQNPRHLVRRRGQEARLRCSPMKGHSHVYWYRQLPEEGLKFMVYLQKENIIDESGMPKERFSAEFPKEGPSILRIQQVVRGDSAAYFCASSPPGTRIRDNEQFFGPGTRLTVL.

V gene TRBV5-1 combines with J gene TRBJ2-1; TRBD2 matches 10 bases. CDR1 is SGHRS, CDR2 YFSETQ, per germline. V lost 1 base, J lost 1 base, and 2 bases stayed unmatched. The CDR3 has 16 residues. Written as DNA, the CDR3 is TGCGCCAGCAGCTTGACTAGCGGGGTATCCTACAATGAGCAGTTCTTC. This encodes CASSLTSGVSYNEQFF.

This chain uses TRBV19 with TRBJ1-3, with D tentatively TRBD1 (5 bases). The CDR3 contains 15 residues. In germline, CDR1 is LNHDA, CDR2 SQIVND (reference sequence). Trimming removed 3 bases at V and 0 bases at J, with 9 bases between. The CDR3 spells CASSIPTGSGNTIYF. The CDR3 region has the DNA TGTGCCAGTAGTATTCCAACAGGCTCTGGAAACACCATATATTTT.

The CDR3 DNA reads TGTGCCAGCAGCTTAGAAGTCCAACTAGAGGGGTACTTC. This codes for CASSLEVQLEGYF. The genes are TRBV11-2 and TRBJ2-7; D may be TRBD2 (5 bases). The CDR3 is 13 residues long. Per germline, CDR1 SGHAT and CDR2 FQNNGV. V was pared by 0 bases and J by 12 bases, with 15 bases between.

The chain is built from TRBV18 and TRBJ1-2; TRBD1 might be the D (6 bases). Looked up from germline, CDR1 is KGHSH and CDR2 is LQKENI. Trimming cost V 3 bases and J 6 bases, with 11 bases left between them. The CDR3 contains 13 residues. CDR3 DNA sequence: TGTGCCAGCTCACCGGGACAACGGGATGGCTACACCTTC. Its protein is CASSPGQRDGYTF. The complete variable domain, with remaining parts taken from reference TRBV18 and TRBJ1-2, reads NAGVMQNPRHLVRRRGQEARLRCSPMKGHSHVYWYRQLPEEGLKFMVYLQKENIIDESGMPKERFSAEFPKEGPSILRIQQVVRGDSAAYFCASSPGQRDGYTFGSGTRLTVV.

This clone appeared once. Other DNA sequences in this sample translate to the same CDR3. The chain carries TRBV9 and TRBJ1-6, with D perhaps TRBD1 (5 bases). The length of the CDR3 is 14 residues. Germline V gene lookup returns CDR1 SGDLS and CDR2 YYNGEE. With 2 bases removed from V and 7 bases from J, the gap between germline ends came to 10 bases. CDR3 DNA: TGTGCCAGCAGCGTCGGACAAACGAATTCACCCCTCCACTTT. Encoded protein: CASSVGQTNSPLHF.

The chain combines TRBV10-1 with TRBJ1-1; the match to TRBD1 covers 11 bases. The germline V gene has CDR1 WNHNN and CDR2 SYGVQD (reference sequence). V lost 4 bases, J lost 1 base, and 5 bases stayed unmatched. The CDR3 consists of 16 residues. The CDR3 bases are TGCGCCAGCAGTGGGACAGGGGGCCGTTCGAACACTGAAGCTTTCTTT. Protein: CASSGTGGRSNTEAFF.

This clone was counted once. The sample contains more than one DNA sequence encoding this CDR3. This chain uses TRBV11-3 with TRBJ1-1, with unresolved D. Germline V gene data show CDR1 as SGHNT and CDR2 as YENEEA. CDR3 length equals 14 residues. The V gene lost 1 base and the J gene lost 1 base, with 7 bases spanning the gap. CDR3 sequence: CASSLGPGNTEAFF. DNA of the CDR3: TGTGCCAGCAGCTTAGGCCCCGGGAACACTGAAGCTTTCTTT.

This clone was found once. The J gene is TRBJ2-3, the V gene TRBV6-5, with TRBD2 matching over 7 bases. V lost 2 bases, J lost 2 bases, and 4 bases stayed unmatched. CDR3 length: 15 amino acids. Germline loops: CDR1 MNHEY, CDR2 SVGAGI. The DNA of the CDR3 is TGTGCCAGCAGTTACAGGCGGGGGATCACAGATACGCAGTATTTT. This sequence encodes CASSYRRGITDTQYF.

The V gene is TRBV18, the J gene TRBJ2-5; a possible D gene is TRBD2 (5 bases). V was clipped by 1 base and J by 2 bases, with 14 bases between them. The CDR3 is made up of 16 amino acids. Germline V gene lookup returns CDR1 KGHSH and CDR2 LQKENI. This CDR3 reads CASSPRAEMHQETQYF. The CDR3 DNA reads TGTGCCAGCTCACCACGAGCGGAGATGCATCAAGAGACCCAGTACTTC.

The CDR3 nucleotides are TGTGCCAGCAGCCCGACTAGCGGGGGTACATACGAGCAGTACTTC. Translation: CASSPTSGGTYEQYF. The chain links TRBV6-5 to TRBJ2-7; 12 bases agree with TRBD2. Germline CDR1 is MNHEY and CDR2 is SVGAGI. This CDR3 spans 15 amino acids. The V and J ends lost 6 bases and 4 bases, in that order; junction bases with no gene match: 7.

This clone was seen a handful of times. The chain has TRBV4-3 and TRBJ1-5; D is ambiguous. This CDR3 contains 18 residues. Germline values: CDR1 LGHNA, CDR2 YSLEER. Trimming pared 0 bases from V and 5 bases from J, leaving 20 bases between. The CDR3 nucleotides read TGCGCCAGCAGCCAAGAACCCGTCGCGGTAGCATACGATCAGCCCCAGCATTTT. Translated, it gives CASSQEPVAVAYDQPQHF.